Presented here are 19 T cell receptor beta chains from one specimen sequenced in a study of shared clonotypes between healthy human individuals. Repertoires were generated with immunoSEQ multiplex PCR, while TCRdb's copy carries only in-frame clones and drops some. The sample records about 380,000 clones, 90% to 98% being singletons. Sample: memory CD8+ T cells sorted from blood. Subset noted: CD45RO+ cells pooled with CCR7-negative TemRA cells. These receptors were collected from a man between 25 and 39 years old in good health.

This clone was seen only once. The CDR3 region has the DNA TGCGCCAGCAGGACAGCCCAAGAGACCCAGTACTTC. Translating it yields CASRTAQETQYF. This chain joins TRBV5-1 and TRBJ2-5; tentative D call: TRBD1 (5 bases). Deletions cut 5 bases from V and 1 base from J, with 6 bases between. Germline assignment: CDR1 SGHRS and CDR2 YFSETQ. The CDR3 extends over 12 amino acids.

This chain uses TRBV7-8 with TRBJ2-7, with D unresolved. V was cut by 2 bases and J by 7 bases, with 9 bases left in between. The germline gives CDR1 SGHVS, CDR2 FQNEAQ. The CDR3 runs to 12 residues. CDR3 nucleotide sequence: TGTGCCAGCAGCTTATATCACAGTGAGCAGTACTTC. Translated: CASSLYHSEQYF. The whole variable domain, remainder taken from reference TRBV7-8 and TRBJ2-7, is GAGVSQSPRYKVAKRGQDVALRCDPISGHVSLFWYQQALGQGPEFLTYFQNEAQLDKSGLPSDRFFAERPEGSVSTLKIQRTQQEDSAVYLCASSLYHSEQYFGPGTRLTVT.

The CDR3 coding sequence is TGTGCCAGCAGCTTGGGGACAGGGGGCTTGGGGCCCCAGCATTTT. Its protein product is CASSLGTGGLGPQHF. The rearrangement uses TRBV5-6 and TRBJ1-5; TRBD1 matches at 11 bases. V dropped 0 bases and J dropped 9; count of bases not matched to a gene: 5. CDR3 length equals 15 residues. CDR1 is SGHDT, CDR2 YYEEEE, per germline.

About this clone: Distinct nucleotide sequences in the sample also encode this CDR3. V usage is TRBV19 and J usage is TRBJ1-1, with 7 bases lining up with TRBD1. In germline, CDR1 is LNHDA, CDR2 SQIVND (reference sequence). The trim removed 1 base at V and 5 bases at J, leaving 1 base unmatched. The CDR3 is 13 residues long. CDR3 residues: CASSIAGGTEAFF. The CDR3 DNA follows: TGTGCCAGTAGTATAGCAGGGGGGACTGAAGCTTTCTTT.

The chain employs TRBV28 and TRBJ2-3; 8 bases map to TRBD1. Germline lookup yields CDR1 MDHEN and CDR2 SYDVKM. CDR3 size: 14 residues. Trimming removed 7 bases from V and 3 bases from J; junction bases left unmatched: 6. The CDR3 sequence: CASKDRAGTDTQYF. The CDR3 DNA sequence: TGTGCCAGCAAGGACAGGGCGGGAACAGATACGCAGTATTTT.

The CDR3 sequence is CASSPFGANVLTF. CDR3 in DNA: TGTGCCAGCAGTCCCTTCGGGGCCAACGTCCTGACTTTC. The V gene is TRBV28, the J gene TRBJ2-6; D gene unclear. Trimming stripped 5 bases from V and 4 bases from J, with 6 bases between. This CDR3 contains 13 residues. Germline-derived CDR1 and CDR2 are MDHEN and SYDVKM.

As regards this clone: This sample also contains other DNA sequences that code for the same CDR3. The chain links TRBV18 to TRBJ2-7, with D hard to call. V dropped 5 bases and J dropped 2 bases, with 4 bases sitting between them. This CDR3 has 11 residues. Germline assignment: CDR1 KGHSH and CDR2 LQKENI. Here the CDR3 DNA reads TGTGCCAGCTCATCAACCTACGAGCAGTACTTC. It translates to CASSSTYEQYF.

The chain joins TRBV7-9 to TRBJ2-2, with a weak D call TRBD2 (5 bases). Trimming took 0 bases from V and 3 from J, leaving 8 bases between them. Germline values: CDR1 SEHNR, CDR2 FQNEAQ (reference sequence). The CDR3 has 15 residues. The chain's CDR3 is CASSLAGSYTGELFF. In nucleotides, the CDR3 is TGTGCCAGCAGCTTAGCGGGGAGCTACACCGGGGAGCTGTTTTTT.

The chain's CDR3 is CATSTGALATNEKLFF. CDR3 nucleotides: TGTGCCACCTCGACAGGGGCCCTTGCAACTAATGAAAAACTGTTTTTT. The chain recombines TRBV19 with TRBJ1-4; TRBD1 aligns across 8 bases. Looked up from germline, CDR1 is LNHDA and CDR2 is SQIVND (reference sequence). J lost 0 bases, V lost 10 bases, and 10 bases had no gene match. The CDR3 totals 16 residues.

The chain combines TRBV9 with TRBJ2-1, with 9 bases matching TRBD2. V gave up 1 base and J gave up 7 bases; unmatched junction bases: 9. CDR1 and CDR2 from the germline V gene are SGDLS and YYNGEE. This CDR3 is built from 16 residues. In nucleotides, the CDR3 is TGTGCCAGCAGCGTATATGTAGCGGGAGTACAGAATGAGCAGTTCTTC. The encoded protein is CASSVYVAGVQNEQFF.

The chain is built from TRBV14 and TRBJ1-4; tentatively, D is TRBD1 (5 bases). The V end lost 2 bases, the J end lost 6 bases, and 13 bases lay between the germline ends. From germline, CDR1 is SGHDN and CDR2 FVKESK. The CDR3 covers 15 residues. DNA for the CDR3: TGTGCCAGCAGCCAATATTGGGGGGTTGATGAAAAACTGTTTTTT. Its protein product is CASSQYWGVDEKLFF. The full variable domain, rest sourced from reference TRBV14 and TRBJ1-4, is EAGVTQFPSHSVIEKGQTVTLRCDPISGHDNLYWYRRVMGKEIKFLLHFVKESKQDESGMPNNRFLAERTGGTYSTLKVQPAELEDSGVYFCASSQYWGVDEKLFFGSGTQLSVL.

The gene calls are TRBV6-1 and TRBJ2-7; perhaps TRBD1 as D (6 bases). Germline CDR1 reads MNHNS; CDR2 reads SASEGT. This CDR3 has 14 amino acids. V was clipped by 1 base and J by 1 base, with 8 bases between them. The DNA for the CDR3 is TGTGCCAGCAGTGAAGACAGGGTGTCCTACGAGCAGTACTTC. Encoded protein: CASSEDRVSYEQYF.

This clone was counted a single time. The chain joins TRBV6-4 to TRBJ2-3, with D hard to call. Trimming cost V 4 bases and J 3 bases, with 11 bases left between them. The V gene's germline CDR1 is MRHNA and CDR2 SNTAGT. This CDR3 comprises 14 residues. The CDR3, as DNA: TGTGCCAGCAGTGCCAGTCTAACGACAGATACGCAGTATTTT. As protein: CASSASLTTDTQYF.

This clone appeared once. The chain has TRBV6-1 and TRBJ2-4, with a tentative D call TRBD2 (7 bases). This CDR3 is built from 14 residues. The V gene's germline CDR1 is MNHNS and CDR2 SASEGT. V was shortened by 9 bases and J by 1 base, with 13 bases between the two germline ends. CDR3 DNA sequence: TGTGCCAGGCCGAAGGGGGGGGCCAAAAACATTCAGTACTTC. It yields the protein CARPKGGAKNIQYF.

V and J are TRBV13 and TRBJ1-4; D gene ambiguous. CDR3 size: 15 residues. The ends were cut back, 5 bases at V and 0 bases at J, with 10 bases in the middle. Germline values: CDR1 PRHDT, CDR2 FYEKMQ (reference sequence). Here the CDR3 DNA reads TGTGCCAGCAGCCCTTCGGTTGCAACTAATGAAAAACTGTTTTTT. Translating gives CASSPSVATNEKLFF.

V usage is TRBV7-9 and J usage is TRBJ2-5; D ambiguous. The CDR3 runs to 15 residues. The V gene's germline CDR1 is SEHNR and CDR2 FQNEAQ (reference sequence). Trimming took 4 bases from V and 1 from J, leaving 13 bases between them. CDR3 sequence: CASSSLALTQETQYF. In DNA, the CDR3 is TGTGCCAGCAGCTCACTGGCTCTCACCCAAGAGACCCAGTACTTC.

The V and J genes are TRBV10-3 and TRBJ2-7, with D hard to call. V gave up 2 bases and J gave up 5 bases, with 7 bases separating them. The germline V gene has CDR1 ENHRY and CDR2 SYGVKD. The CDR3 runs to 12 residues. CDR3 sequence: CAISEAAHEQYF. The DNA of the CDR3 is TGTGCCATCAGTGAGGCAGCCCACGAGCAGTACTTC.

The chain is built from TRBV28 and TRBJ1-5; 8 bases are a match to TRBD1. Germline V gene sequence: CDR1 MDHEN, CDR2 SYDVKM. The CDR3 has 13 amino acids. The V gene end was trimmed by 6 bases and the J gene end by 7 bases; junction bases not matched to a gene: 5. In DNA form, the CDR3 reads TGTGCCAGCAGCCAAGACAGGGGCCAGCCCCAGCATTTT. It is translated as CASSQDRGQPQHF.

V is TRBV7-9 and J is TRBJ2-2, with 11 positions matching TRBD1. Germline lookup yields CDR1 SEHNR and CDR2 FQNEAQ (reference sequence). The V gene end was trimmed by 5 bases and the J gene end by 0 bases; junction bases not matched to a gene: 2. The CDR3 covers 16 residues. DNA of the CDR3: TGTGCCAGCAGCGGGGGACAGGGGGCGAACACCGGGGAGCTGTTTTTT. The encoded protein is CASSGGQGANTGELFF. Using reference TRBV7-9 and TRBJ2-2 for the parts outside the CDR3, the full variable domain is DTGVSQNPRHKITKRGQNVTFRCDPISEHNRLYWYRQTLGQGPEFLTYFQNEAQLEKSRLLSDRFSAERPKGSFSTLEIQRTEQGDSAMYLCASSGGQGANTGELFFGEGSRLTVL.